This TCR beta chain is from a study of technical replicates of blood from a handful of donors. Deletions cut 2 bases from V and 2 bases from J, with 14 bases between. The CDR3 loop spans 15 amino acids. Looked up from germline, CDR1 is SGHKS and CDR2 is YYEKEE (reference sequence). Profiling relied on immunoSEQ multiplex PCR, and the TCRdb table lists in-frame clones only, not all of them. The data hold 80,000 or so clones, with about 94% observed a single time. This chain joins TRBV5-5 and TRBJ2-7; maybe TRBD2 (5 bases). The sequenced sample was T cells isolated from PBMCs. The clonotype was recovered from a human donor in good health. CDR3 loop: CASSFAGISPYEQYF. CDR3 nucleotides: TGTGCCAGCAGCTTCGCCGGGATTTCTCCCTACGAGCAGTACTTC.